This TCR beta chain was captured in a study of identical twins. Study outcomes and limitations: Out-of-frame alpha sequences shared between twins exhibited an excess of low generation probability.

MiXCR was run by TCRdb on the 5' RACE reads, yielding one entry per CDR3 protein. This sample yields around 550,000 distinct CDR3 sequences, of which about 16% are seen a single time; 0.35% to 0.45% belongs to the top ten. Trimming removed 1 base at V and 0 bases at J, with 4 bases between. CDR3 length equals 13 residues. Note on this clonotype: What it recognizes is unknown.

This same sample was also part of a study on yellow fever vaccine responses in identical twins. That paper states: Reportedly, the T cell response mounted by twins to vaccine seemed partly convergent, partly personalized.

The TCR was taken from a woman aged 18-35 years in good health. The rearrangement uses TRBV12-3 or TRBV12-4 and TRBJ2-7, with D hard to call. The sequencing sample was made of CD4+ T cells sorted from blood. The CDR3 DNA reads TGTGCCAGCAGTTTAGAGGACTCCTACGAGCAGTACTTC. Translation: CASSLEDSYEQYF.